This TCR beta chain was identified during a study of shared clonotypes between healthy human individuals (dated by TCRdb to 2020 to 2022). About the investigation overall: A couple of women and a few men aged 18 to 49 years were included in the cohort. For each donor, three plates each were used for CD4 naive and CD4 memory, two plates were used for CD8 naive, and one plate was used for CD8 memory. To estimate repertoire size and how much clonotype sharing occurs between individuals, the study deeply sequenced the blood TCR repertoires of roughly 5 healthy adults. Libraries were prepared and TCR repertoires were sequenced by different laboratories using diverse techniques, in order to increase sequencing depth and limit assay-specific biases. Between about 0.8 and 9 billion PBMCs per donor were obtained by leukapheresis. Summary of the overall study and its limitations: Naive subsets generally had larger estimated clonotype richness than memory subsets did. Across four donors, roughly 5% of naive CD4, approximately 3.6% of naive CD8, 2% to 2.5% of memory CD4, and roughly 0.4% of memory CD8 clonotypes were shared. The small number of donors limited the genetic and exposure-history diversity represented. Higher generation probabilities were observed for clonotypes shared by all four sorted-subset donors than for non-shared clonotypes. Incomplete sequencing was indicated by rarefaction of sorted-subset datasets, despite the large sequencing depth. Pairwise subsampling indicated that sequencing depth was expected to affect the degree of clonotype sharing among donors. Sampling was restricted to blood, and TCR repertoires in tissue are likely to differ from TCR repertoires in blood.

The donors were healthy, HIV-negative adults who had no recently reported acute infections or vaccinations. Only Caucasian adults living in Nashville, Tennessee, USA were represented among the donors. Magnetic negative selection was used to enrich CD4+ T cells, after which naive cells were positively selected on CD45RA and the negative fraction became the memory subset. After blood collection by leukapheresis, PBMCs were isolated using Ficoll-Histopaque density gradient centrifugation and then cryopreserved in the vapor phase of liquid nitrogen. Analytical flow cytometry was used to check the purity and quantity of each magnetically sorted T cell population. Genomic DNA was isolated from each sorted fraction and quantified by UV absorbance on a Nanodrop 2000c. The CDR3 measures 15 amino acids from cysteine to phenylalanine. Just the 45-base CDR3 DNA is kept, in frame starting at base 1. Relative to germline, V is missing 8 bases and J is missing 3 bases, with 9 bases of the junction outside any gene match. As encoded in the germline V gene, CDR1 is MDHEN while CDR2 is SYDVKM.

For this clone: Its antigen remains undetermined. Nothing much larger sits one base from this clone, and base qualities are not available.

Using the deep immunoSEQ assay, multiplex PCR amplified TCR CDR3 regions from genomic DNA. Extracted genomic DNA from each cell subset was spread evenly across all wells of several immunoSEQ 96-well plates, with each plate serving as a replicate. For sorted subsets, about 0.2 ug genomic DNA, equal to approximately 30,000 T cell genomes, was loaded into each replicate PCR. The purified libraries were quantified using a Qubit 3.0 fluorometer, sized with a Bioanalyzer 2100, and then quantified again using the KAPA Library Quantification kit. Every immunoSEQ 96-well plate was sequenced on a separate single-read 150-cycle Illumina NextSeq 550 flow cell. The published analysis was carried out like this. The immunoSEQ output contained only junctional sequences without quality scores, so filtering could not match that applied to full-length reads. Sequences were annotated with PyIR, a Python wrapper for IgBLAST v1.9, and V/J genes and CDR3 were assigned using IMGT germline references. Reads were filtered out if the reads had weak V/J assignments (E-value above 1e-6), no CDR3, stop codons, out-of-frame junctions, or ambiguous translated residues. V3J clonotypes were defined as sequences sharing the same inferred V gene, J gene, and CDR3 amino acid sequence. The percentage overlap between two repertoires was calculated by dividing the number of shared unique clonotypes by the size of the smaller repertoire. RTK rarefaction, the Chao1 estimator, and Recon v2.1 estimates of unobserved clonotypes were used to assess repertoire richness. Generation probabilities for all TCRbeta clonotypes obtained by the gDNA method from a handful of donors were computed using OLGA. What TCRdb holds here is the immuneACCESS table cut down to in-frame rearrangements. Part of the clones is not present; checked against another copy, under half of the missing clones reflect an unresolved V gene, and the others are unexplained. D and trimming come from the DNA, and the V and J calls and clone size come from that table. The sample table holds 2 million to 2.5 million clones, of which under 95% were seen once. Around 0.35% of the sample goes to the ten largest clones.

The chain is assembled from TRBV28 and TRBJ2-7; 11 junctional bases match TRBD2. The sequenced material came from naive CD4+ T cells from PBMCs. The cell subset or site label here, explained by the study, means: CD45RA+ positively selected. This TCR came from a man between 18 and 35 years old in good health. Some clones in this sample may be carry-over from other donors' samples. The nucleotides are TGTGCCAGCGGCCAAATAGCGGGAGGGCACTACGAGCAGTACTTC. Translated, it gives CASGQIAGGHYEQYF.